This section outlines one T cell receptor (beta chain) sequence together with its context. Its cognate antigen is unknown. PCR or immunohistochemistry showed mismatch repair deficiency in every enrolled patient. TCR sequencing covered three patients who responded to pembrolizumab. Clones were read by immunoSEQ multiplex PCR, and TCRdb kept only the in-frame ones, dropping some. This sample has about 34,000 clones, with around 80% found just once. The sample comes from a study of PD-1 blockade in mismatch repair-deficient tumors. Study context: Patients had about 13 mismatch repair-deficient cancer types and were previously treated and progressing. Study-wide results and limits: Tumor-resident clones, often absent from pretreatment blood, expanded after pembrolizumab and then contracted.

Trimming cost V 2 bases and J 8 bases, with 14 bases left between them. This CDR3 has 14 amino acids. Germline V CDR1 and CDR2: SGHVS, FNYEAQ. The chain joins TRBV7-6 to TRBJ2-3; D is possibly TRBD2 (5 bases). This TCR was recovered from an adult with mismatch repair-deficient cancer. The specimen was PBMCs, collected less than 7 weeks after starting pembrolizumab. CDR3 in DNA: TGTGCCAGCAGCTTACCCGGACTGGGCAGTACGCAGTATTTT. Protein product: CASSLPGLGSTQYF.